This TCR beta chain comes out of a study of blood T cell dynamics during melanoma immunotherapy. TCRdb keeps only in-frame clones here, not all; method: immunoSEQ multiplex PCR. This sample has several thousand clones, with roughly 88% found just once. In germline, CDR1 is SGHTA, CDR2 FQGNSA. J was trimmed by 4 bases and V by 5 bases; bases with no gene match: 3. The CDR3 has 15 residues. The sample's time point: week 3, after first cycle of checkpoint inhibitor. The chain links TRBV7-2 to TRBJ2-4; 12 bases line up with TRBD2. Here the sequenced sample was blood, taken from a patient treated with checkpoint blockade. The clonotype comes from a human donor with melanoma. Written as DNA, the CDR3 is TGTGCCAGCAGCGCTCTAGCGGGGGGGAAAAACATTCAGTACTTC. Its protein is CASSALAGGKNIQYF.